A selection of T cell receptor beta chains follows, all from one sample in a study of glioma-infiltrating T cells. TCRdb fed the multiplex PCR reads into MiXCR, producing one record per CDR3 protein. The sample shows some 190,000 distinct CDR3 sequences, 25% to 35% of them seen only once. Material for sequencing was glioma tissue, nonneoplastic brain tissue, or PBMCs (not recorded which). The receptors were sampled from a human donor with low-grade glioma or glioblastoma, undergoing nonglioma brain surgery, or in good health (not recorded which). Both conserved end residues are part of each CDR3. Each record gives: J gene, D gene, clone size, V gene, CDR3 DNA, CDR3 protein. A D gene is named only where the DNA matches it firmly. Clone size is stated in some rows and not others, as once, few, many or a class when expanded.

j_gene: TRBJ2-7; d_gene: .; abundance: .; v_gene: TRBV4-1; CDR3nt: TGCGCCAGCAGCCAAGATACCCAGGGGTACGAGCAGTACTTC; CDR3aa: CASSQDTQGYEQYF
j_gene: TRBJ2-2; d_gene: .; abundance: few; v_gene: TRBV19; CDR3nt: TGTGCCAGTAGTATAGCGGGAAACACCGGGGAGCTGTTTTTT; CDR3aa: CASSIAGNTGELFF
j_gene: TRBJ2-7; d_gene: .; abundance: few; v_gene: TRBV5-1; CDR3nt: TGCGCCAGCAGCTTGGAAGGGGTATACGAGCAGTACTTC; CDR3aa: CASSLEGVYEQYF
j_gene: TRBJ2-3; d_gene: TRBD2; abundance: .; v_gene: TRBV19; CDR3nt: TGTGCCAGTAGTACCAAACACCTTAGCGGGACCAACACAGATACGCAGTATTTT; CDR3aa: CASSTKHLSGTNTDTQYF
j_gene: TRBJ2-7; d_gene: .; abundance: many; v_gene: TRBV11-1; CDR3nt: TGTGCCAGCAGCTTACGGGGCAACCACTACGAGCAGTACTTC; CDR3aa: CASSLRGNHYEQYF
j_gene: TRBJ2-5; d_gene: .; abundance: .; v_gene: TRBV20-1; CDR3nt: TGCAGTGCCTATAGCCCGCAAGAGACCCAGTACTTC; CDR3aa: CSAYSPQETQYF
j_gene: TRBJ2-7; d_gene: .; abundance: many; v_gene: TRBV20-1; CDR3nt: TGCAGTGCTAGAGATGCCAGAGACATCGGGGAGCAGTACTTC; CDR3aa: CSARDARDIGEQYF
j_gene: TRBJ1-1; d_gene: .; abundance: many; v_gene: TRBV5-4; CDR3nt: TGTGCCAGCAGACCCGCCGGCCGGAACACTGAAGCTTTCTTT; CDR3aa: CASRPAGRNTEAFF
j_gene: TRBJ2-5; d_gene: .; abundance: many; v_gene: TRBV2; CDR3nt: TGTGCCAGCACCACCCGGCTGCAAGAGACCCAGTACTTC; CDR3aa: CASTTRLQETQYF
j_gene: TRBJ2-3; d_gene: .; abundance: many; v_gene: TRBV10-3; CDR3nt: TGTGCCATCAGTGGGCTAGCCCCTGAGACGCAGTATTTT; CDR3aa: CAISGLAPETQYF
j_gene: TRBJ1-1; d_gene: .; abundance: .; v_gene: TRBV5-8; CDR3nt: TGTGCCAGCAGCTCCGGGACATCTACGAACACTGAAGCTTTCTTT; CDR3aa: CASSSGTSTNTEAFF
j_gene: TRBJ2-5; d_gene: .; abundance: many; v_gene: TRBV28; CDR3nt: TGTGCCAGCAGTTTATCGGCCCAAGAGACCCAGTACTTC; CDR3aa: CASSLSAQETQYF
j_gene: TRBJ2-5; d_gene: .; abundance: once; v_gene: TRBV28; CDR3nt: TGTGCCAGCAGTTTTGAAAGAGACACAGGGATAGAGACCCAGTACTTC; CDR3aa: CASSFERDTGIETQYF
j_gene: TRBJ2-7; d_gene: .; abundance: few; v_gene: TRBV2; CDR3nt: TGTGCCAGCAGTGATCCAGCGGCTTCCTACGAGCAGTACTTC; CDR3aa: CASSDPAASYEQYF
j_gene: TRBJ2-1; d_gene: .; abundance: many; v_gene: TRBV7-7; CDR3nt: TGTGCGTCTCTAGCGATGCCCTACAATGAGCAGTTCTTC; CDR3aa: CASLAMPYNEQFF
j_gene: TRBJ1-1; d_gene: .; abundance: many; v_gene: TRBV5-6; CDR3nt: TGTGCCAGCACCCGGGGGCCTGAAGCTTTCTTT; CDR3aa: CASTRGPEAFF
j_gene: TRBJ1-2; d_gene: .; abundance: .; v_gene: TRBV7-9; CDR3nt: TGTGCCAGCAGCACCCTCCCGACAGCTGATAACTATGGCTACACCTTC; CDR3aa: CASSTLPTADNYGYTF
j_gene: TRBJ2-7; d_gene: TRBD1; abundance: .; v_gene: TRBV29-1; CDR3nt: TGCAGCGTTGAAATCGGACAGGGTTCCTACGAGCAGTACTTC; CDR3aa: CSVEIGQGSYEQYF
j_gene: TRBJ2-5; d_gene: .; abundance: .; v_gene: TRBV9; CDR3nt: TGTGCCAGCAGCGTAAACAGCGGAAACAGACAAGAGACCCAGTACTTC; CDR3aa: CASSVNSGNRQETQYF
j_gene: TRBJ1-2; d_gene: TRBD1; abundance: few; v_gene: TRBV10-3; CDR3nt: TGTGCCACTTCACCTCAAAGACCGGGACAGGGACATGGCTACACCTTC; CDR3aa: CATSPQRPGQGHGYTF
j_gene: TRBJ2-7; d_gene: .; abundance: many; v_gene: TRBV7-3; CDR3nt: TGTGCCAGCAGCGAGGGCGGGACGAATCTCTACGAGCAGTACTTC; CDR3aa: CASSEGGTNLYEQYF
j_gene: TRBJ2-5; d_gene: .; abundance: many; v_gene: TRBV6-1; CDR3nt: TGTGCCAGCAGTTTCCCCGGAGTAAGGACCCAGTACTTC; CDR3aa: CASSFPGVRTQYF
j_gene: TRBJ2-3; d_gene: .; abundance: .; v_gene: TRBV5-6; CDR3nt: TGTGCCATCAGCTTGAGGTCTTTGTTCACAGATACGCAGTATTTT; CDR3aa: CAISLRSLFTDTQYF
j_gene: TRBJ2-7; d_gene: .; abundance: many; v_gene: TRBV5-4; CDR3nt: TGTGCCAGCAGCTTTGGGGGCAACCCCTACGAGCAGTACTTC; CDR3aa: CASSFGGNPYEQYF
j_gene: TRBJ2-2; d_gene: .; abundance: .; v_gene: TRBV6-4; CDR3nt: TGTGCCAGCAGCCCCGCCGGGGAGGCCGGGGAGCTGTTTTTT; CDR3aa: CASSPAGEAGELFF
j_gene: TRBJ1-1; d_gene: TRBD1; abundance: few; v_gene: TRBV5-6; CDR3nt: TGTGCCAGCAGCCAGGAAAGGACAGGGATCGACACTGAAGCTTTCTTT; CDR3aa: CASSQERTGIDTEAFF